Presented here are 26 T cell receptor beta chains from one specimen sequenced in a study of cytomegalovirus exposure and HLA in healthy donors. A multiplex PCR was run with 60 Vbeta primers and 13 Jbeta primers. Libraries were prepared by immunoSEQ multiplex PCR; TCRdb keeps only in-frame clonotypes and omits some of them. The table has 85,000 to 130,000 clones, roughly 72% seen once. Sequenced: PBMCs. The receptors were gathered from a woman between 18 and 29 years old in good health and CMV-seropositive.

V and J are TRBV19 and TRBJ2-3; 7 bases are shared with TRBD1. The length of the CDR3 is 14 residues. J gave up 1 base and V 8 bases, and 6 bases lay outside the gene matches. CDR1 and CDR2 from the germline V gene are LNHDA and SQIVND (reference sequence). This chain's CDR3 is CASSNRGGTDTQYF. In nucleotides, the CDR3 is TGTGCCAGTTCTAACAGGGGTGGCACAGATACGCAGTATTTT.

The rearrangement uses TRBV13 and TRBJ1-2; 8 bases are a match to TRBD1. Germline V gene lookup returns CDR1 PRHDT and CDR2 FYEKMQ (reference sequence). The CDR3 is 13 residues long. The ends lost 5 bases at V and 8 bases at J; junction bases unmatched: 7. The CDR3 spells CASSLGQGRGYTF. For the CDR3, the DNA is TGTGCCAGCAGCCTTGGACAGGGCCGGGGCTACACCTTC.

This clone has more than one count but fewer than ten. This chain connects TRBV18 to TRBJ2-1; a weak D match, TRBD1 (6 bases). V shed 4 bases and J shed 8 bases, with 18 bases lying between them. The CDR3 spans 15 residues. Germline-derived CDR1 and CDR2 are KGHSH and LQKENI. The CDR3 sequence is CASSLGVGASDEQFF. The CDR3, as DNA: TGTGCCAGCTCACTGGGAGTGGGGGCCTCGGATGAGCAGTTCTTC.

The table lists this clone with a few counts. The chain uses TRBV7-6 and TRBJ1-1; tentatively, D is TRBD1 (5 bases). The CDR3 runs 14 residues. Germline V gene data show CDR1 as SGHVS and CDR2 as FNYEAQ. V lost 8 bases and J lost 4, with 17 bases in between. The CDR3 here is CASVPQRGGTEAFF. The CDR3, as DNA: TGTGCCAGCGTTCCTCAACGGGGGGGCACTGAAGCTTTCTTT.

This clone came up a few times. V usage is TRBV25-1 and J usage is TRBJ1-4, with D tentatively TRBD1 (6 bases). Germline assignment: CDR1 MGHDK and CDR2 SYGVNS. The ends were cut back, 2 bases at V and 12 bases at J, with 10 bases in the middle. The CDR3 has 12 residues. The CDR3 loop is CASSEHSGELFF. The CDR3 bases are TGTGCCAGCAGTGAACACTCAGGGGAACTGTTTTTT.

This clone showed up just once. The rearrangement uses TRBV7-9 and TRBJ2-1; TRBD2 might be the D (6 bases). CDR3 length: 13 residues. Germline loops: CDR1 SEHNR, CDR2 FQNEAQ (reference sequence). The V gene lost 3 bases and the J gene lost 5 bases, with 8 bases spanning the gap. CDR3 sequence (DNA): TGTGCCAGCAGCTTGGACTATAACAATGAGCAGTTCTTC. Its protein is CASSLDYNNEQFF.

This chain joins TRBV4-2 and TRBJ2-7; 8 nucleotides align to TRBD2. CDR3 length: 15 amino acids. Germline V gene sequence: CDR1 LGHNA, CDR2 YNFKEQ. V lost 0 bases, J lost 0 bases, and 1 base stayed unmatched. This chain's CDR3 is CASSQDTSGSYEQYF. The CDR3 DNA is TGTGCCAGCAGCCAAGATACTAGCGGCTCCTACGAGCAGTACTTC.

The gene calls are TRBV7-2 and TRBJ2-3, with TRBD2 as a possible D gene (5 bases). Trimming removed 2 bases at V and 0 bases at J, with 9 bases between. Germline V gene lookup returns CDR1 SGHTA and CDR2 FQGNSA. The CDR3 runs 15 residues. CDR3 bases: TGTGCCAGCAGCTTAAGCACTAGTAGCACAGATACGCAGTATTTT. Its protein product is CASSLSTSSTDTQYF.

This clone was detected a few times. V and J are TRBV29-1 and TRBJ2-7; 9 bases agree with TRBD2. V was clipped by 0 bases and J by 0 bases; unmatched bases: 6. CDR1 is SQVTM, CDR2 ANQGSEA, per germline. This CDR3 has 16 amino acids. The CDR3 reads CSVEDRELAGSYEQYF. CDR3 in DNA: TGCAGCGTTGAAGATCGGGAACTAGCGGGCTCCTACGAGCAGTACTTC.

Here the CDR3 reads CSVEDTGGSYGYTF. DNA of the CDR3: TGCAGCGTTGAAGACACAGGGGGTAGCTATGGCTACACCTTC. This sequence joins TRBV29-1 and TRBJ1-2; 8 nucleotides line up with TRBD1. In germline, CDR1 is SQVTM, CDR2 ANQGSEA. V dropped 0 bases and J dropped 4; count of bases not matched to a gene: 4. This CDR3 region has 14 residues.

In this sample, this clone turned up a few times. The J gene is TRBJ1-5, the V gene TRBV28; no clear D gene. V lost 6 bases, J lost 4 bases, and 4 bases lay in between. Germline V CDR1 and CDR2: MDHEN, SYDVKM. The CDR3 has 11 amino acids. CDR3 in amino acids: CASRTNQPQHF. CDR3 sequence (DNA): TGTGCCAGCAGGACAAATCAGCCCCAGCATTTT.

CDR3 in amino acids: CAWSGGGYNEQFF. CDR3 DNA: TGTGCCTGGAGTGGGGGCGGATACAATGAGCAGTTCTTC. V is TRBV30 and J is TRBJ2-1; a weak D match, TRBD1 (5 bases). Germline V gene lookup returns CDR1 GTSNPN and CDR2 SVGIG (reference sequence). This CDR3 contains 13 residues. Trimming left V 1 base short and J 4 bases short, with 8 bases between.

DNA for the CDR3: TGCAGCGTACTAGTTTCGTCGAATGAGCAGTTCTTC. It encodes CSVLVSSNEQFF. The rearrangement uses TRBV29-1 and TRBJ2-1; D is possibly TRBD2 (5 bases). Germline CDR1 reads SQVTM; CDR2 reads ANQGSEA. This CDR3 has 12 amino acids. The V and J ends lost 6 bases and 7 bases respectively, with 13 bases between them.

The chain employs TRBV6-1 and TRBJ1-5; TRBD1 might be the D (6 bases). The length of the CDR3 is 15 residues. V gave up 7 bases and J gave up 3 bases, with 16 bases separating them. Germline CDR1 reads MNHNS; CDR2 reads SASEGT. The CDR3, as DNA: TGTGCCAGCAAGGGGGACGCCCGAATCAATCAGCCCCAGCATTTT. Its translation: CASKGDARINQPQHF.

The chain couples TRBV6-1 to TRBJ1-4; D might be TRBD1 (5 bases). The V end lost 5 bases, the J end lost 5 bases, and 15 bases lay between the germline ends. Germline lookup yields CDR1 MNHNS and CDR2 SASEGT. CDR3 size: 15 residues. The CDR3 nucleotides read TGTGCCAGCAGTTCTTCACAGGCTGTGAATGAAAAACTGTTTTTT. Translation: CASSSSQAVNEKLFF.

This chain uses TRBV28 with TRBJ2-7; D is uncertain. The CDR3 contains 12 residues. Germline values: CDR1 MDHEN, CDR2 SYDVKM. V was trimmed by 8 bases and J by 2 bases, leaving 10 bases between them. In nucleotides, the CDR3 is TGTGCCAGCCTCGGTCTCACCTACGAGCAGTACTTC. This translates into CASLGLTYEQYF.

This clone was detected only a few times. The rearrangement joins TRBV5-5 to TRBJ1-5; weak D call: TRBD1 (5 bases). The length of the CDR3 is 15 residues. Per germline, CDR1 SGHKS and CDR2 YYEKEE (reference sequence). Trimming removed 2 bases from V and 1 base from J, with 10 bases in between. DNA for the CDR3: TGTGCCAGCAGCTTCGACAGCCTCAGCAATCAGCCCCAGCATTTT. Amino acids: CASSFDSLSNQPQHF.

The rearrangement uses TRBV5-1 and TRBJ1-2, with D possibly being TRBD1 (5 bases). V was pared by 0 bases and J by 8 bases, with 20 bases between. CDR1 and CDR2 (germline): SGHRS, YFSETQ. This CDR3 comprises 16 residues. The CDR3 DNA follows: TGCGCCAGCAGCTTGGCCGGGGTCGTGGAGGGGCGAGGCTACACCTTC. It translates to CASSLAGVVEGRGYTF. The variable domain in full, completed from reference TRBV5-1 and TRBJ1-2, reads KAGVTQTPRYLIKTRGQQVTLSCSPISGHRSVSWYQQTPGQGLQFLFEYFSETQRNKGNFPGRFSGRQFSNSRSEMNVSTLELGDSALYLCASSLAGVVEGRGYTFGSGTRLTVV.

This chain uses TRBV5-1 with TRBJ2-1; 9 bases line up with TRBD2. Losses at the gene ends were 0 bases for V and 4 bases for J; bases not matched to a gene: 11. Germline CDR1 SGHRS, CDR2 YFSETQ. There are 18 residues in the CDR3. CDR3 protein: CASSLGAGGLAGYNEQFF. CDR3 DNA: TGCGCCAGCAGCTTGGGGGCGGGCGGGCTAGCGGGGTACAATGAGCAGTTCTTC.

The chain couples TRBV11-2 to TRBJ2-3, with D perhaps matching TRBD1 (5 bases). This CDR3 is built from 16 residues. In germline, CDR1 is SGHAT, CDR2 FQNNGV. The ends were cut back, 0 bases at V and 2 bases at J, with 12 bases in the middle. The CDR3 region is CASSLEPGSATDTQYF. DNA for the CDR3: TGTGCCAGCAGCTTAGAACCAGGGTCGGCCACAGATACGCAGTATTTT.

The chain employs TRBV10-3 and TRBJ2-5, with 10 bases fitting TRBD2. Losses at the gene ends were 6 bases for V and 6 bases for J; bases not matched to a gene: 16. CDR3 length: 17 residues. CDR1 ENHRY and CDR2 SYGVKD come from the germline V gene. DNA of the CDR3: TGTGCCATCAGGAGTGGGACTGGAGCGGGAGGGGGGCAGACCCAGTACTTC. It is translated as CAIRSGTGAGGGQTQYF.

The V call is TRBV2, the J call TRBJ2-7; 7 nucleotides agree with TRBD2. This CDR3 has 12 amino acids. V was clipped by 9 bases and J by 1 base; unmatched bases: 3. Germline V CDR1 and CDR2: SNHLY, FYNNEI. The CDR3 protein is CASGGLSYEQYF. CDR3 sequence (DNA): TGTGCCAGTGGGGGACTATCCTACGAGCAGTACTTC. Looking up the rest from reference TRBV2 and TRBJ2-7 gives the full variable domain: EPEVTQTPSHQVTQMGQEVILRCVPISNHLYFYWYRQILGQKVEFLVSFYNNEISEKSEIFDDQFSVERPDGSNFTLKIRSTKLEDSAMYFCASGGLSYEQYFGPGTRLTVT.

This chain uses TRBV19 with TRBJ1-5, with D unclear. CDR3 length equals 13 residues. V shed 4 bases and J shed 6 bases, with 10 bases lying between them. In germline, CDR1 is LNHDA, CDR2 SQIVND (reference sequence). The CDR3 sequence is CASSREGGQPQHF. CDR3 DNA sequence: TGTGCCAGTAGTAGAGAGGGAGGTCAGCCCCAGCATTTT.

CDR3 sequence: CASSFGAGGLTDTQYF. The CDR3 nucleotides read TGTGCCAGCAGCTTTGGGGCGGGAGGACTCACAGATACGCAGTATTTT. This chain connects TRBV11-3 to TRBJ2-3; 8 positions match TRBD2. The V gene's germline CDR1 is SGHNT and CDR2 YENEEA. This CDR3 region has 16 residues. The V and J ends lost 3 bases and 2 bases, in that order; junction bases with no gene match: 7.

This chain links TRBV19 with TRBJ1-4, with TRBD1 identical over 9 bases. The V segment lost 3 bases and the J segment 4 bases; nucleotides outside the gene matches: 3. CDR3 length: 15 residues. CDR1 is LNHDA, CDR2 SQIVND, per germline (reference sequence). The CDR3 loop reads CASSIVGQGNEKLFF. The CDR3 bases are TGTGCCAGTAGTATTGTGGGACAGGGTAATGAAAAACTGTTTTTT.

This clone was recorded only once. The chain is built from TRBV2 and TRBJ2-5; TRBD2 matches at 15 bases. Germline assignment: CDR1 SNHLY and CDR2 FYNNEI. Losses at the gene ends were 8 bases for V and 5 bases for J; bases not matched to a gene: 3. The CDR3 covers 14 residues. CDR3 DNA: TGTGCCAGCGGCGGGACTAGCGGGAGGGAGACCCAGTACTTC. Translated: CASGGTSGRETQYF.